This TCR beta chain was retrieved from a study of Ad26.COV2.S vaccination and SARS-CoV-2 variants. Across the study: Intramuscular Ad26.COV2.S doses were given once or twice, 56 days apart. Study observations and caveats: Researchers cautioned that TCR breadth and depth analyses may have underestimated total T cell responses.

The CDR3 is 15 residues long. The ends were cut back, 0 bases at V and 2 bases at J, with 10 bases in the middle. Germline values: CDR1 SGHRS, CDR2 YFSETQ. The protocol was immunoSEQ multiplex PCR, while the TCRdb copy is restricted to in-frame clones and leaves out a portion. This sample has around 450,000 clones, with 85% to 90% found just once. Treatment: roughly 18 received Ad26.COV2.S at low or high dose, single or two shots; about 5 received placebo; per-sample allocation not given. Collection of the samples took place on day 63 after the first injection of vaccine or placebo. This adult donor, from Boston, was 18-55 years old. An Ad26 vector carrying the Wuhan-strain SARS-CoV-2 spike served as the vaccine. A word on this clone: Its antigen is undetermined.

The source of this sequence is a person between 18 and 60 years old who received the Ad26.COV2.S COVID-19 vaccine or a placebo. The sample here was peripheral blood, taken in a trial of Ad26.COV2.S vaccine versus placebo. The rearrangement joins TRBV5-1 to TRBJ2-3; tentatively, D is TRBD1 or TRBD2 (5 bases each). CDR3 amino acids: CASSLDWDPTDTQYF. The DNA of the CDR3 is TGCGCCAGCAGCTTGGATTGGGACCCCACAGATACGCAGTATTTT. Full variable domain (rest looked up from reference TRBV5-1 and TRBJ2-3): KAGVTQTPRYLIKTRGQQVTLSCSPISGHRSVSWYQQTPGQGLQFLFEYFSETQRNKGNFPGRFSGRQFSNSRSEMNVSTLELGDSALYLCASSLDWDPTDTQYFGPGTRLTVL.